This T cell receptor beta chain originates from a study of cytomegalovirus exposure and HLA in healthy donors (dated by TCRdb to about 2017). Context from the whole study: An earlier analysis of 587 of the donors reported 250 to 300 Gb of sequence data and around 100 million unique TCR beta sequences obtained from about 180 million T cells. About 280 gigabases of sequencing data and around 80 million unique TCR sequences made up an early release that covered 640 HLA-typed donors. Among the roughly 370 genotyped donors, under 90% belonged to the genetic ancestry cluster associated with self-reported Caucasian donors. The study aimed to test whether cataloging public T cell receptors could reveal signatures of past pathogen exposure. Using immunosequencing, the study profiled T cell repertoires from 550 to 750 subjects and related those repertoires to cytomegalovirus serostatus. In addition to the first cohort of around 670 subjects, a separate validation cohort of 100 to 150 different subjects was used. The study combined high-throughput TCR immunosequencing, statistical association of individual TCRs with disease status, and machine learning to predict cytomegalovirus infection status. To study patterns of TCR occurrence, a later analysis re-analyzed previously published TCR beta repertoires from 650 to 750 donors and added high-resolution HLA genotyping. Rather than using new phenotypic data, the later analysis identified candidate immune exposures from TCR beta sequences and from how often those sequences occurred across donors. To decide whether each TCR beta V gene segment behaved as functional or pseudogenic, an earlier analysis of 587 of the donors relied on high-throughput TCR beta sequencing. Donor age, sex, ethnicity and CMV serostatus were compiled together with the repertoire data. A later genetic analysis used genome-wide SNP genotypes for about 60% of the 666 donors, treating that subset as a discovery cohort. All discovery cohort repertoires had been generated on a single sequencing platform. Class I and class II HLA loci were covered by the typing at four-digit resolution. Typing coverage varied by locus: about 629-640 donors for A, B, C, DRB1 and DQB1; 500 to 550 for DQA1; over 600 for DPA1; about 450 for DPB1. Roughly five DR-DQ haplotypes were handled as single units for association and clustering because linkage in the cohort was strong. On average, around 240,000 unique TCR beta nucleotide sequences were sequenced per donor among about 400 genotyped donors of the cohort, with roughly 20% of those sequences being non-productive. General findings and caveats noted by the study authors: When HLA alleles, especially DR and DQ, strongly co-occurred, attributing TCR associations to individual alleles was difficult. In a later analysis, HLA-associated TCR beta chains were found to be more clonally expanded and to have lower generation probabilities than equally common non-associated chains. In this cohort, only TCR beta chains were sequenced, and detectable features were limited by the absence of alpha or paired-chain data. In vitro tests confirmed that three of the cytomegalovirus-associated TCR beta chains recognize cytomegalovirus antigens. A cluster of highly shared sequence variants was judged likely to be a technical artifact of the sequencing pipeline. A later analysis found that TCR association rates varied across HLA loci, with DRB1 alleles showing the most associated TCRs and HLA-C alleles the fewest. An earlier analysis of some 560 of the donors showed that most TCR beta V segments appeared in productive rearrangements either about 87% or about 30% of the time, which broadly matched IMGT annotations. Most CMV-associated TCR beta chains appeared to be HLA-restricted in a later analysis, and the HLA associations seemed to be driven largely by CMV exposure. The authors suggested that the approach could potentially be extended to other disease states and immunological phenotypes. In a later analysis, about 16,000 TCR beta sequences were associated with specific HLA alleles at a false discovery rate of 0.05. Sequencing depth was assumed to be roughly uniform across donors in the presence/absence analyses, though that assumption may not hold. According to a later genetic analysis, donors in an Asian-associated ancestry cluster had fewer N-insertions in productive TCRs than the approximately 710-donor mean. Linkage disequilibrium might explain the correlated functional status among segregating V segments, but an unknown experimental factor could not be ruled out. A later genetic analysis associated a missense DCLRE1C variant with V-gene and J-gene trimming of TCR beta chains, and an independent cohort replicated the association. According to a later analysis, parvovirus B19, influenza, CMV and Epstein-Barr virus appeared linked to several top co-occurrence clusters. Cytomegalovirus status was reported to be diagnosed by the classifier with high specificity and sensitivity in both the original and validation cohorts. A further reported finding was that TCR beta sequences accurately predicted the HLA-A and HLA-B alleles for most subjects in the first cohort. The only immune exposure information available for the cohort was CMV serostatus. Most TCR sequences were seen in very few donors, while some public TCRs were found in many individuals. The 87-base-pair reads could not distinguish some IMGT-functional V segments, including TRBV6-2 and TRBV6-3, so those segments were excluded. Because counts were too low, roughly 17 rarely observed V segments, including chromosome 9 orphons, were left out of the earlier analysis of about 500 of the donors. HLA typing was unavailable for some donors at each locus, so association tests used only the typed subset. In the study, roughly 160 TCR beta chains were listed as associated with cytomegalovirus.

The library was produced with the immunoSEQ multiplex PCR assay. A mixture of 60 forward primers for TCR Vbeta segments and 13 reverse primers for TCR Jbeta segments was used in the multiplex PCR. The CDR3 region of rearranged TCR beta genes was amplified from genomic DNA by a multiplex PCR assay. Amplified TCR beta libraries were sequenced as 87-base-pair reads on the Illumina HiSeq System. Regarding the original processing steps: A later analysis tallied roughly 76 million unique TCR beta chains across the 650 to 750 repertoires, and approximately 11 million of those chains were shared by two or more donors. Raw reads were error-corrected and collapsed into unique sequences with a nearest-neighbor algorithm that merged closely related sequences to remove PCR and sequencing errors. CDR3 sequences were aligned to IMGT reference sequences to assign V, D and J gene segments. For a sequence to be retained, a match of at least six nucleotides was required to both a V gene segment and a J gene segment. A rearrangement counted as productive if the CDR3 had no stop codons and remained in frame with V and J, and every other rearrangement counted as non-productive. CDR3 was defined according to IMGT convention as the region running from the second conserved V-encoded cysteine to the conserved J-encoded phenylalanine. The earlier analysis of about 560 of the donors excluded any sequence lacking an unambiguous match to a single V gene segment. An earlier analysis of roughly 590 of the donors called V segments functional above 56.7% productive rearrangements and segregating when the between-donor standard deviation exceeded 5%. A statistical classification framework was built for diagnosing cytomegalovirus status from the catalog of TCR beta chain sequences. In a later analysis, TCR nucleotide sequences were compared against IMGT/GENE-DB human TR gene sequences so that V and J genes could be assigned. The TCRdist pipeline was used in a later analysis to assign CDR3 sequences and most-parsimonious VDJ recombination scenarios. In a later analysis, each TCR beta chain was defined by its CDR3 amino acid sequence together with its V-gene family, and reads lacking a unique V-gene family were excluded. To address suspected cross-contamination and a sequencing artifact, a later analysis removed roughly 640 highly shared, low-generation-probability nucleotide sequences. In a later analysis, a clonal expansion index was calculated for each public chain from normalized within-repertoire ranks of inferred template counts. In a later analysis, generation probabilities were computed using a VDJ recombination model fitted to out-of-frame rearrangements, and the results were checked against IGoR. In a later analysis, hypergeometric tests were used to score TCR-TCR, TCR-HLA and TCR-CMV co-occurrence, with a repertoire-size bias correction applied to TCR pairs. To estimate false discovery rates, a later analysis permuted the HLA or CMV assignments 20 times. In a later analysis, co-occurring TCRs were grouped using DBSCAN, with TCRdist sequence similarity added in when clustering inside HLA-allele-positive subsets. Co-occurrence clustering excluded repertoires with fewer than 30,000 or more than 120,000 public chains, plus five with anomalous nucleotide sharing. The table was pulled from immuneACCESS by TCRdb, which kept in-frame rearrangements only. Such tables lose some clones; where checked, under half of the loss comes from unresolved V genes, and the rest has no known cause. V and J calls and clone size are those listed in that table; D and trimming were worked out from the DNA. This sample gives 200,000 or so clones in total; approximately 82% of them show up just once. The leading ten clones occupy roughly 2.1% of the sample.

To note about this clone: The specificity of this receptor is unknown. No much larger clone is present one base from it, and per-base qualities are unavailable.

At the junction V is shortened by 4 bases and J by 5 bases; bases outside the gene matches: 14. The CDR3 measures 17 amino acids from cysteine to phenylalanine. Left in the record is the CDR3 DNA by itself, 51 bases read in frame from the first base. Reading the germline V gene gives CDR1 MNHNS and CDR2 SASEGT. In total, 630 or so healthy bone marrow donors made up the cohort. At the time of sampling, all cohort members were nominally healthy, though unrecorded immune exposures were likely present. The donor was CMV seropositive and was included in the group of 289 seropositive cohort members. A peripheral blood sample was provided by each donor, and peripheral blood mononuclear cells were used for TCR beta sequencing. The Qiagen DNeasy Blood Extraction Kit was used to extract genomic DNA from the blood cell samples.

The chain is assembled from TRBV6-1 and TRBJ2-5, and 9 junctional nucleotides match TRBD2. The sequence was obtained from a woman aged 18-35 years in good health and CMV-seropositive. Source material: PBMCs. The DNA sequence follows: TGTGCCAGCAGTGGAAGGGTGGGGCGGGGGGGCCGGGAGACCCAGTACTTC. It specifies CASSGRVGRGGRETQYF.